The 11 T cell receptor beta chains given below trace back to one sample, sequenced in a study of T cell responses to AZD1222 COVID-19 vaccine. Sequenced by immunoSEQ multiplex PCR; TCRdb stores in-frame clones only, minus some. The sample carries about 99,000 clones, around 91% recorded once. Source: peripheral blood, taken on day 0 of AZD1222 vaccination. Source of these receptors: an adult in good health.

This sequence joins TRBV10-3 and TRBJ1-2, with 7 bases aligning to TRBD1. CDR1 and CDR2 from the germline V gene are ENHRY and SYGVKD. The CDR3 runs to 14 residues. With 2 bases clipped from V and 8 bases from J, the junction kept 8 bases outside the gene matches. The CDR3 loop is CAISELGQVGGYTF. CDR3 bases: TGTGCCATCAGTGAGCTAGGACAGGTTGGAGGCTACACCTTC.

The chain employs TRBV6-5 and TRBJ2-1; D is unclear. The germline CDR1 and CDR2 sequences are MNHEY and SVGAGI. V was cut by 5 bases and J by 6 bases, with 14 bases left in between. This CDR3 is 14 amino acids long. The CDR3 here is CASSPDESANEQFF. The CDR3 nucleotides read TGTGCCAGCAGTCCCGACGAAAGTGCCAATGAGCAGTTCTTC.

Written as DNA, the CDR3 is TGTGCCAGCTCACCGCCAGGGAACTCTGGAAACACCATATATTTT. Its protein product is CASSPPGNSGNTIYF. The chain employs TRBV18 and TRBJ1-3; D is perhaps TRBD1 (5 bases). V was pared by 3 bases and J by 0 bases, with 9 bases between. The V gene's germline CDR1 is KGHSH and CDR2 LQKENI. The CDR3 is 15 amino acids.

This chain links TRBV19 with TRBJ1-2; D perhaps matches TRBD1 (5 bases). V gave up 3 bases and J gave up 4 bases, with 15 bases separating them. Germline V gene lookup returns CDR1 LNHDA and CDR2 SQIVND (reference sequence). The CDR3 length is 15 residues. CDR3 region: CASSIHPAGGYGYTF. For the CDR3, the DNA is TGTGCCAGTAGTATTCACCCGGCTGGGGGCTATGGCTACACCTTC. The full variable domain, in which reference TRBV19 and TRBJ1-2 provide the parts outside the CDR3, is DGGITQSPKYLFRKEGQNVTLSCEQNLNHDAMYWYRQDPGQGLRLIYYSQIVNDFQKGDIAEGYSVSREKKESFPLTVTSAQKNPTAFYLCASSIHPAGGYGYTFGSGTRLTVV.

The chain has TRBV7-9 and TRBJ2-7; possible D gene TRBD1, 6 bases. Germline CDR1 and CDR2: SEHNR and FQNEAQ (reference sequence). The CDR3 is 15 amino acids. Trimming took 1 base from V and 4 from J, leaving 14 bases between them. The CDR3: CASSLVSQGKYEQYF. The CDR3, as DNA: TGTGCCAGCAGCTTAGTTTCACAGGGAAAATACGAGCAGTACTTC.

The CDR3 here is CASSMNRDGDYEQYF. The CDR3 nucleotides read TGTGCCAGTAGTATGAACCGGGACGGAGACTACGAGCAGTACTTC. The rearrangement links TRBV19 to TRBJ2-7; D tentatively fits TRBD1 or TRBD2 (5 bases each). This CDR3 region has 15 residues. V was cut by 3 bases and J by 3 bases, with 15 bases left in between. Germline loops: CDR1 LNHDA, CDR2 SQIVND (reference sequence).

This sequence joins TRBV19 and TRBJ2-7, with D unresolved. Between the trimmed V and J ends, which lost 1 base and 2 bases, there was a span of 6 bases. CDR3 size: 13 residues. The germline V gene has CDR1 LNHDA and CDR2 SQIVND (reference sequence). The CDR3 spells CASSIGHTYEQYF. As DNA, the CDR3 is TGTGCCAGTAGTATAGGACACACCTACGAGCAGTACTTC.

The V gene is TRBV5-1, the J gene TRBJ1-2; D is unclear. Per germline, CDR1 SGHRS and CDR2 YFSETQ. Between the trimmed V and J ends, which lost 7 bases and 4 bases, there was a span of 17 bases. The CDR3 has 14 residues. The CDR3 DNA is TGCGCCAGCCCCACGGCAGGAACCTCCTATGGCTACACCTTC. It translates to CASPTAGTSYGYTF.

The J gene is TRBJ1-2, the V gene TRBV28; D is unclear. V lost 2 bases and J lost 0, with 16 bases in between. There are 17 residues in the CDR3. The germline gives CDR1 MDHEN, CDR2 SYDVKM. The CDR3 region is CASSLSRDTPANYGYTF. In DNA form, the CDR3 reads TGTGCCAGCAGTTTAAGTCGAGACACCCCAGCTAACTATGGCTACACCTTC.

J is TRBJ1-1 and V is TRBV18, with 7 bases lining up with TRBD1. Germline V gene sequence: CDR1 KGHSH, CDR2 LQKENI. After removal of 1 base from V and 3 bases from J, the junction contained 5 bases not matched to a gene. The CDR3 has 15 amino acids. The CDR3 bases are TGTGCCAGCTCACCACAGGGGGCTGGTGACACTGAAGCTTTCTTT. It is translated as CASSPQGAGDTEAFF.

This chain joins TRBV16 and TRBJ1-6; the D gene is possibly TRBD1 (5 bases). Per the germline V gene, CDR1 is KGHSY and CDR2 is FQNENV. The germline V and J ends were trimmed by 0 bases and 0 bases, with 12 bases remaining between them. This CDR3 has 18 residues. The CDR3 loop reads CASSQSWGPSSYNSPLHF. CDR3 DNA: TGTGCCAGCAGCCAATCCTGGGGCCCGAGCTCCTATAATTCACCCCTCCACTTT.